These T cell receptor beta chains were read from a single sample in a study of T cells expressing NK-cell markers. With the 5' RACE reads reprocessed, TCRdb shows one record per CDR3 protein and no DNA. This table lists some 500,000 distinct CDR3 sequences. What was sequenced was blood T cells: a sorted CD56 or NKG2C T cell subset, CD4+ or CD8+ T cells, or bulk PBMC T cells (not recorded which). These receptors were collected from a woman aged 45 to 65 in good health. The CDR3 runs from the conserved cysteine through the conserved F or W.

>TRBJ1-1|TRBV10-3
CAISEEQGTEAFF
>TRBJ1-4|TRBV4-1
CASSRQGSEKLFF
>TRBJ1-2|TRBV25-1
CASSDPGQGADGYTF
>TRBJ2-3|TRBV3-1
CASSQGTSGSHTQYF
>TRBJ2-7|TRBV30
CAWSFSGTGNHEQYF
>TRBJ2-1|TRBV20-1
CSGMEGRYNEQFF
>TRBJ2-2|TRBV5-1
CASSPGLAGSTNTGELFF
>TRBJ2-3|TRBV7-2
CASSFGLATSTDTQYF
>TRBJ2-1|TRBV5-1
CASSYPGVGEQFF
>TRBJ2-2|TRBV5-1
CASSPTSGVTGELFF
>TRBJ2-1|TRBV7-9
CASSSGGFGAEQFF
>TRBJ1-1|TRBV12-3/TRBV12-4
CATSPGTGRNTEAFF
>TRBJ1-4|TRBV6-6
CASSNTRASNRPNEKLFF
>TRBJ2-2|TRBV6-5
CASETPNTGELFF
>TRBJ1-2|TRBV2
CASSGGIGYGYTF
>TRBJ1-1|TRBV5-1
CASSLGVRQLNTEAFF
>TRBJ1-2|TRBV29-1
CSGEDPGSGYTF
>TRBJ2-2|TRBV10-3
CAISDRDRVSGELFF
>TRBJ2-4|TRBV5-6
CASSLGRNIQYF
>TRBJ2-1|TRBV7-2
CASSLTGYEGFF
>TRBJ2-1|TRBV11-2
CASSLVPTSYNEQFF
>TRBJ2-2|TRBV6-2/TRBV6-3
CASSYDPGSMRELFF
>TRBJ2-5|TRBV7-9
CASRGQPFETQYF
>TRBJ2-7|TRBV12-5
CASGLELGYEQYF
>TRBJ2-3|TRBV15
CATSRASGRSTDTQYF
>TRBJ1-2|TRBV3-1
CASSQNNMQYGYTF
>TRBJ1-1|TRBV10-3
CAITQGGRYTEAFF
>TRBJ1-5|TRBV6-5
CASSSQGARGNQPQHF
>TRBJ1-5|TRBV2
CASRGWDPGQPQHF